The clone carrying this T cell receptor beta chain is a singleton in its sample. No antigen is known for it. Primers: 60 Vbeta forward and 13 Jbeta reverse. This table comes from immunoSEQ multiplex PCR, and its TCRdb copy is limited to in-frame clones, with some not included. The table shows more than 60,000 clones, with roughly 80% occurring only once. This specimen belongs to a study of cytomegalovirus exposure and HLA in healthy donors. The ends lost 5 bases at V and 0 bases at J; junction bases unmatched: 9. The length of the CDR3 is 19 residues. The germline V gene encodes CDR1 SEHNR and CDR2 FQNEAQ (reference sequence). Study-level findings and limits: Among TCR beta chains, those listed as cytomegalovirus-associated numbered roughly 150. Per published accounts, TCR beta sequences correctly predicted the HLA-A and HLA-B alleles of most subjects.

This chain uses TRBV7-9 with TRBJ2-1, with TRBD2 matching 14 bases. This clonotype originated in a male donor in good health and CMV-seropositive. The material sequenced was PBMCs. The CDR3 coding sequence is TGTGCCAGCAGCCCAGGACTAGCGGGGGGACTGAGCTCCTACAATGAGCAGTTCTTC. Translation: CASSPGLAGGLSSYNEQFF.